Sequencing of this T cell receptor beta chain was carried out in a study of read filtering for tumor transcriptome and immune sequencing. Study information: The cohort had over 16 men and approximately 13 women aged about 45 to 80, mean around 63 years.

This CDR3 is built from 15 residues. Germline CDR1 reads SGHRS; CDR2 reads YFSETQ. After removal of 2 bases from V and 3 bases from J, the junction contained 5 bases not matched to a gene. This clonotype was found many times. From roughly 400 ng of RNA, a library with molecular barcoded alpha/delta and beta/gamma adaptors was made. TCRdb recomputed calls from the reads with MiXCR, one row per CDR3 protein. The table shows 85,000 or so distinct CDR3 sequences, with roughly an eighth occurring only once. Sequences were obtained from a population of CD138-negative cells sorted from bone marrow. The sequence was collected from a donor at least 40 years old with multiple myeloma. The gene calls are TRBV5-1 and TRBJ1-1, with 9 nucleotides matching TRBD1. DNA for the CDR3: TGCGCCAGCAGCTTCCAGACAGGGGGGGACACTGAAGCTTTCTTT. Amino acid sequence: CASSFQTGGDTEAFF.